This T cell receptor beta chain was sequenced in a study of OX40 agonist ivuxolimab in advanced cancers. Trimming stripped 5 bases from V and 9 bases from J, with 11 bases between. The CDR3 is made up of 12 amino acids. Germline CDR1 and CDR2: MNHNY and SVGAGI (reference sequence). Libraries were prepared by immunoSEQ multiplex PCR; TCRdb keeps only in-frame clonotypes and omits some of them. Here the sample spans roughly 62,000 clones, about 92% being singletons. The TCR sequence derives from an adult with an advanced solid tumor such as melanoma, head and neck, liver or kidney cancer. Sequencing used CD4+ or CD8+ T cells sorted from blood, obtained in a trial of the OX40 agonist ivuxolimab. This chain links TRBV6-6 with TRBJ2-1; D assignment may be TRBD1 or TRBD2 (5 bases each). In nucleotides, the CDR3 is TGTGCCAGCAGTCAGGGTGGGGGTGAGCAGTTCTTC. It is translated as CASSQGGGEQFF.